Shown below are 30 T cell receptor beta chains from a single sample sequenced in a study of early T cells in non-severe SARS-CoV-2 infection. TCRdb called the 5' RACE reads again in MiXCR, with one record for every CDR3 protein. The sample has approximately 56,000 distinct CDR3 sequences, 11% seen once; the top ten hold roughly 13%. Sequencing input: whole blood. The source of these receptors is an adult who was a healthcare worker with PCR-confirmed SARS-CoV-2 infection or an uninfected control (not recorded which).

Remarks on this clonotype: A much larger clone differs by one base, so this may be a read error. V usage is TRBV7-2 and J usage is TRBJ2-1, with 8 nucleotides matching TRBD2. J was trimmed by 6 bases and V by 1 base; bases with no gene match: 5. Germline V CDR1 and CDR2: SGHTA, FQGNSA. The CDR3 consists of 15 residues. CDR3 bases: TGTACCAGCAGCTTAGGCTGGAGCGGGGGCAATGAGCAGTTCTTC. It codes for CTSSLGWSGGNEQFF.

This clonotype was picked up many times. V and J are TRBV7-6 and TRBJ1-3; 7 nucleotides match TRBD1. Germline V gene sequence: CDR1 SGHVS, CDR2 FNYEAQ. V lost 1 base to trimming and J lost 1 base; unmatched junction nucleotides: 10. The CDR3 sequence is 18 residues long. The CDR3 loop is CASSLEASGGLSGNTIYF. The CDR3 DNA sequence: TGTGCCAGCAGCTTAGAAGCCTCAGGGGGTCTTTCTGGAAACACCATATATTTT.

This clonotype has just a few counts. The chain combines TRBV12-3 or TRBV12-4 with TRBJ2-1; TRBD2 agrees at 10 bases. The CDR3 totals 15 residues. Trimming at V came to 6 bases and at J to 4 bases, leaving 6 bases not matched to a gene. The CDR3 region is CASSRTSGEYNEQFF. The CDR3 DNA follows: TGTGCCAGCAGCCGTACTAGCGGGGAGTACAATGAGCAGTTCTTC.

This clonotype was picked up many times. One end of the junction does not line up with germline, which may come from a read error. The chain recombines TRBV4-1 with TRBJ1-4, with unresolved D. CDR1 and CDR2 from the germline V gene are MGHRA and YSYEKL. The CDR3 consists of 14 residues. The CDR3 nucleotides are TGTGCCAGCAGCCGGGGAGCAACTAATGAAAAACTGTTTTTT. Its translation is CASSRGATNEKLFF.

This clonotype was detected many times. This sequence joins TRBV6-5 and TRBJ2-3; a possible D gene is TRBD2 (6 bases). CDR3 size: 14 residues. CDR1 is MNHEY and CDR2 is SVGAGI in the germline V gene. Trimming pared 6 bases from V and 2 bases from J, leaving 12 bases between. The CDR3 here is CASSPLANTDTQYF. DNA of the CDR3: TGTGCCAGCAGCCCCCTAGCGAACACAGATACGCAGTATTTT.

The chain links TRBV29-1 to TRBJ2-1; 11 positions match TRBD2. Unmatched junction bases numbered 4, after V lost 7 bases and J lost 2 bases. The CDR3 is 14 residues long. From germline, CDR1 is SQVTM and CDR2 ANQGSEA. CDR3 amino acids: CSAALAGAYNEQFF. The CDR3 coding sequence is TGCAGCGCCGCACTAGCGGGAGCCTACAATGAGCAGTTCTTC.

This clonotype was observed at least ten times. The CDR3 loop is CASSLSNEQFF. The CDR3 DNA reads as TGTGCCAGCAGTTTAAGCAATGAGCAGTTCTTC. The chain recombines TRBV28 with TRBJ2-1; D remains unclear. The CDR3 extends over 11 amino acids. V lost 2 bases, J lost 6 bases, and 2 bases lay in between. Looked up from germline, CDR1 is MDHEN and CDR2 is SYDVKM.

This clonotype was counted between two and nine times. The V call is TRBV19, the J call TRBJ1-2, with D possibly matching TRBD1 (5 bases). CDR1 is LNHDA and CDR2 is SQIVND in the germline V gene (reference sequence). Trimming shortened V by 9 bases and J by 0 bases, and 29 bases separated the two germline ends. The CDR3 is 19 residues long. This CDR3 is CASLKQASTVVTANYGYTF. For the CDR3, the DNA is TGTGCCAGCCTGAAACAGGCCTCCACTGTGGTTACAGCTAACTATGGCTACACCTTC.

The V gene is TRBV9, the J gene TRBJ2-1; a weak D match, TRBD2 (6 bases). The CDR3 spans 14 residues. Germline lookup yields CDR1 SGDLS and CDR2 YYNGEE. Trimming cost V 0 bases and J 7 bases, with 11 bases left between them. The DNA of the CDR3 is TGTGCCAGCAGCGTAGGGGGGGTATGGAATGAGCAGTTCTTC. Amino acid sequence: CASSVGGVWNEQFF.

This clonotype showed up many times. The chain uses TRBV19 and TRBJ1-2; D is undetermined. The V end lost 3 bases, the J end lost 0 bases, and 17 bases lay between the germline ends. This CDR3 comprises 17 residues. Germline V CDR1 and CDR2: LNHDA, SQIVND (reference sequence). The CDR3: CASSISMTPTSNYGYTF. Written as DNA, the CDR3 is TGTGCCAGTAGTATTAGTATGACTCCTACCTCTAACTATGGCTACACCTTC.

CDR3 residues: CASSFVGRGGTLKEKLFF. The CDR3 bases are TGTGCCAGCAGCTTTGTGGGTCGAGGCGGGACGTTAAAAGAAAAACTGTTTTTT. The chain combines TRBV7-8 with TRBJ1-4; D is perhaps TRBD1 (5 bases). The length of the CDR3 is 18 residues. Germline V gene lookup returns CDR1 SGHVS and CDR2 FQNEAQ. The V end was cut by 3 bases, the J end by 8 bases, with 25 bases between.

This clonotype was observed at least ten times. The chain carries TRBV4-3 and TRBJ2-1; D gene ambiguous. CDR1 and CDR2 (germline): LGHNA, YSLEER. CDR3 length: 13 amino acids. The ends were cut back, 0 bases at V and 9 bases at J, with 9 bases in the middle. CDR3 nucleotides: TGCGCCAGCAGCCAAGATTTCGGCGGTGAGCAGTTCTTC. Translating gives CASSQDFGGEQFF.

This clonotype has a count of ten or more. The J gene is TRBJ2-1, the V gene TRBV6-5; D perhaps matches TRBD1 (5 bases). Germline V lookup: CDR1 MNHEY, CDR2 SVGAGI. This CDR3 contains 13 residues. V lost 7 bases, J lost 7 bases, and 14 bases lay in between. The DNA for the CDR3 is TGTGCCAGCAACCGGCAAGGGGATAATGAGCAGTTCTTC. Translation gives CASNRQGDNEQFF.

This clonotype appeared once. The CDR3 does not close with the conserved phenylalanine or tryptophan, likely indicating a read error. The chain employs TRBV7-9 and TRBJ2-5; D gene unclear. The V end was cut by 3 bases, the J end by 5 bases, with 10 bases between. This CDR3 has 13 residues. From germline, CDR1 is SEHNR and CDR2 FQNEAQ (reference sequence). CDR3 in DNA: TGTGCCAGCAGCTTGGAAGGTGGGGAGACCCAGTACTTG. Its translation: CASSLEGGETQYL.

This clonotype has a count of ten or more. The rearrangement joins TRBV7-2 to TRBJ1-1, with no clear D. CDR3 length: 13 amino acids. Looked up from germline, CDR1 is SGHTA and CDR2 is FQGNSA. The V gene lost 1 base and the J gene lost 4 bases, with 7 bases spanning the gap. CDR3 DNA sequence: TGTGCCAGCAGCTTAGTCGGCTCCACTGAAGCTTTCTTT. This sequence encodes CASSLVGSTEAFF.

At least ten counts were recorded for this clonotype. V gene TRBV6-4 combines with J gene TRBJ2-3; TRBD2 matches at 9 bases. The CDR3 spans 15 residues. V shed 2 bases, J shed 6 bases, and the junction held 6 bases outside the gene matches. CDR1 is MRHNA, CDR2 SNTAGT, per germline. DNA of the CDR3: TGTGCCAGCAGTGACCCTTTAGCGGGGGTTGATACGCAGTATTTT. It specifies CASSDPLAGVDTQYF.

The rearrangement links TRBV7-9 to TRBJ2-3, with D possibly TRBD2 on 7 matching bases. Trimming cost V 10 bases and J 7 bases, with 24 bases left between them. The CDR3 runs 15 residues. CDR1 and CDR2 (germline): SEHNR, FQNEAQ (reference sequence). The CDR3 DNA reads as TGTGCCATCGAGAGTTGGGCGGGGGCTGTTTATACGCAGTATTTT. It specifies CAIESWAGAVYTQYF.

The sample holds many counts of this clonotype. V and J are TRBV7-9 and TRBJ2-3; D not resolved. CDR1 is SEHNR, CDR2 FQNEAQ, per germline (reference sequence). CDR3 length equals 12 residues. V was cut by 5 bases and J by 6 bases, with 9 bases left in between. The CDR3 loop reads CASSLTQDTQYF. The CDR3 DNA sequence: TGTGCCAGCAGCCTAACGCAGGATACGCAGTATTTT.

This clonotype was counted many times. The chain couples TRBV2 to TRBJ2-1, with D hard to call. V lost 6 bases to trimming and J lost 0 bases, with 12 bases between them. CDR3 length: 15 residues. CDR1 is SNHLY and CDR2 is FYNNEI in the germline V gene. The CDR3 nucleotides are TGTGCCAGCAGCCCGGGCCTCCCCTCCTACAATGAGCAGTTCTTC. Amino acids: CASSPGLPSYNEQFF.

Only a few counts were recorded for this clonotype. V gene TRBV11-3 combines with J gene TRBJ2-2, with a weak D call TRBD1 (6 bases). The CDR3 loop spans 16 amino acids. CDR1 is SGHNT and CDR2 is YENEEA in the germline V gene. The ends were cut back, 2 bases at V and 2 bases at J, with 12 bases in the middle. The CDR3 bases are TGTGCCAGCAGCTTACTTATGGGGGCTAACACCGGGGAGCTGTTTTTT. It translates to CASSLLMGANTGELFF.

This chain connects TRBV6-6 to TRBJ2-3; 13 nucleotides line up with TRBD2. The CDR3 has 15 amino acids. Germline CDR1 reads MNHNY; CDR2 reads SVGAGI (reference sequence). V gave up 6 bases and J gave up 5 bases; unmatched junction bases: 5. Here the CDR3 reads CASSRTSGSLDTQYF. Written as DNA, the CDR3 is TGTGCCAGCAGCAGGACTAGCGGGAGCTTAGATACGCAGTATTTT.

This clonotype was found a few times. The genes are TRBV7-9 and TRBJ2-7; no clear D gene. Germline assignment: CDR1 SEHNR and CDR2 FQNEAQ (reference sequence). V was shortened by 2 bases and J by 6 bases, with 11 bases between the two germline ends. The CDR3 runs to 13 residues. Written as DNA, the CDR3 is TGTGCCAGCAGCTTACCAGCGTTTGGCGAGCAGTACTTC. Encoded protein: CASSLPAFGEQYF.

The chain carries TRBV11-2 and TRBJ1-6, with 7 bases that match TRBD1. The trim removed 1 base at V and 9 bases at J, leaving 3 bases unmatched. CDR1 and CDR2 (germline): SGHAT, FQNNGV. The CDR3 covers 14 residues. Here the CDR3 DNA reads TGTGCCAGCAGCTTAGGAGGGGGCGGTTCACCCCTCCACTTT. Translation gives CASSLGGGGSPLHF.

The chain is built from TRBV19 and TRBJ1-2, with 8 positions matching TRBD1. In germline, CDR1 is LNHDA, CDR2 SQIVND (reference sequence). This CDR3 contains 14 residues. The junction had 7 bases not matched to a gene; V was cut back by 3 bases and J by 7 bases. CDR3 region: CASSIDQGASGYTF. The CDR3 nucleotides read TGTGCCAGTAGTATTGACCAGGGGGCAAGTGGCTACACCTTC. Full variable domain (remainder filled in from reference TRBV19 and TRBJ1-2): DGGITQSPKYLFRKEGQNVTLSCEQNLNHDAMYWYRQDPGQGLRLIYYSQIVNDFQKGDIAEGYSVSREKKESFPLTVTSAQKNPTAFYLCASSIDQGASGYTFGSGTRLTVV.

This chain joins TRBV4-2 and TRBJ2-2; D might be TRBD1 or TRBD2, each matching 7 bases. CDR1 is LGHNA and CDR2 is YNFKEQ in the germline V gene. This CDR3 contains 17 residues. Trimming stripped 4 bases from V and 3 bases from J, with 18 bases between. The CDR3 loop is CASSPSGRGRDTGELFF. CDR3 in DNA: TGTGCCAGCAGCCCTAGTGGGAGGGGGCGCGACACCGGGGAGCTGTTTTTT.

Regarding this clonotype: A much larger clone is a single base away; this may be a read error. The chain couples TRBV6-5 to TRBJ2-7, with D possibly being TRBD2 (5 bases). Germline V gene sequence: CDR1 MNHEY, CDR2 SVGAGI. This CDR3 region has 13 residues. The CDR3 protein is CTSSFGESYEQYF. The CDR3 DNA is TGTACCAGCAGTTTCGGGGAGTCCTACGAGCAGTACTTC.

The CDR3 sequence is CASSRQGNHNEQFF. In DNA, the CDR3 is TGTGCCAGCAGTCGACAGGGGAACCACAATGAGCAGTTCTTC. The V call is TRBV6-5, the J call TRBJ2-1; 8 positions match TRBD1. With V trimmed by 5 bases and J by 5 bases, 5 bases remained unmatched. CDR3 length: 14 amino acids. From germline, CDR1 is MNHEY and CDR2 SVGAGI.

The chain combines TRBV7-2 with TRBJ2-5; no clear D gene. The CDR3 sequence is 14 residues long. Germline assignment: CDR1 SGHTA and CDR2 FQGNSA. The germline V and J ends were trimmed by 4 bases and 5 bases, with 14 bases remaining between them. CDR3 residues: CASSSSQSPETQYF. CDR3 DNA: TGTGCCAGCAGCTCCTCCCAAAGCCCGGAGACCCAGTACTTC. The full variable domain, rest sourced from reference TRBV7-2 and TRBJ2-5, is GAGVSQSPSNKVTEKGKDVELRCDPISGHTALYWYRQSLGQGLEFLIYFQGNSAPDKSGLPSDRFSAERTGGSVSTLTIQRTQQEDSAVYLCASSSSQSPETQYFGPGTRLLVL.

This clonotype was observed at least ten times. This chain joins TRBV4-1 and TRBJ2-5; 11 nucleotides line up with TRBD2. Germline CDR1 reads MGHRA; CDR2 reads YSYEKL. The CDR3 totals 14 residues. V shed 4 bases and J 7 bases; nucleotides not matched to a gene: 5. Here the CDR3 reads CASSLTSGEGTQYF. DNA of the CDR3: TGCGCCAGCAGCCTGACTAGCGGGGAGGGGACCCAGTACTTC.

This clonotype has a handful of counts. This sequence joins TRBV5-4 and TRBJ1-4; D gene ambiguous. CDR1 and CDR2 (germline): SGHNT, YYREEE (reference sequence). Trimming pared 2 bases from V and 5 bases from J, leaving 13 bases between. The CDR3 totals 15 residues. The CDR3 DNA follows: TGTGCCAGCAGCTTTGACCTACAAGGAAATGAAAAACTGTTTTTT. Protein product: CASSFDLQGNEKLFF.